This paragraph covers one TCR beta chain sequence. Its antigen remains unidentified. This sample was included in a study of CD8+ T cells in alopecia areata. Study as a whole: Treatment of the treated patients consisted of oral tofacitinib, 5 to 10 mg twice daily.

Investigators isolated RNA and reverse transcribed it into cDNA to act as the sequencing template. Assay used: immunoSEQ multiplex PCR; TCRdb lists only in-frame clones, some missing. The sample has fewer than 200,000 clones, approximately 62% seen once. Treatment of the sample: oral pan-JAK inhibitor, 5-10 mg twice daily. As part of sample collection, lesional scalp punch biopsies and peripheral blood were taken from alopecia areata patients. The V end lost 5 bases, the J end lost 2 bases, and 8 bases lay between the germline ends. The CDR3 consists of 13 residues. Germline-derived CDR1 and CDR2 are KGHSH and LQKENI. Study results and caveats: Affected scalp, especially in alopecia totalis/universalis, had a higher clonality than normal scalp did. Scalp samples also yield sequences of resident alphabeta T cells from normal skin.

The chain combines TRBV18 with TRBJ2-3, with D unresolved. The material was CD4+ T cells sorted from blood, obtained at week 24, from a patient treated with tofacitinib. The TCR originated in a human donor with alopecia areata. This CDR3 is CASSIGVTDTQYF. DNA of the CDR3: TGTGCCAGCTCAATAGGAGTCACAGATACGCAGTATTTT. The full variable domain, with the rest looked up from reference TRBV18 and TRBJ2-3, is NAGVMQNPRHLVRRRGQEARLRCSPMKGHSHVYWYRQLPEEGLKFMVYLQKENIIDESGMPKERFSAEFPKEGPSILRIQQVVRGDSAAYFCASSIGVTDTQYFGPGTRLTVL.